This T cell receptor beta chain was profiled in a study of cytomegalovirus exposure and HLA in healthy donors. Germline V gene data show CDR1 as MDHEN and CDR2 as SYDVKM. This CDR3 is 14 amino acids long. V shed 6 bases, J shed 7 bases, and the junction held 9 bases outside the gene matches. Both 60 Vbeta primers and 13 Jbeta primers went into the PCR. Measured with immunoSEQ multiplex PCR; TCRdb has only the in-frame clones, and not every one. There are approximately 170,000 clones in the sample; over 75% occur only once, and 1.3% lies in the top ten. This clonotype originated in a man aged 50-60 years in good health and CMV-seropositive. The chain is built from TRBV28 and TRBJ1-5, with TRBD1 identical over 7 bases. Sequences were obtained from PBMCs. The CDR3 DNA reads TGTGCCAGCAGCCGACAGGGATCTGGACAGCCCCAGCATTTT. This codes for CASSRQGSGQPQHF.